Listed below are T cell receptor beta chains from one sample, sequenced in a study of cytomegalovirus exposure and HLA in healthy donors. This table comes from immunoSEQ multiplex PCR, and its TCRdb copy is limited to in-frame clones, with some not included. The table records about 360,000 clones, 70% to 90% of them present only once. Material: PBMCs. These receptors were collected from a woman between 18 and 30 years old in good health and CMV-seronegative. CDR3s include the opening cysteine and the closing phenylalanine or tryptophan. A D gene is named only where the DNA matches it firmly. A clone size is listed for some rows: how often the clone was seen (once, few, many), or a class if it is expanded.

J gene: TRBJ2-7; D gene: .; CDR3 length: 14; V gene: TRBV27; clone size: .; CDR3 DNA: TGTGCCAGCAGTTTCCGGGGACTTATCTACGAGCAGTACTTC; CDR3 protein: CASSFRGLIYEQYF
J gene: TRBJ2-7; D gene: .; CDR3 length: 17; V gene: TRBV7-9; clone size: .; CDR3 DNA: TGTGCCAGCAGCCTAACGTTCGTACGGGATGGGACCTACGAGCAGTACTTC; CDR3 protein: CASSLTFVRDGTYEQYF
J gene: TRBJ1-1; D gene: .; CDR3 length: 15; V gene: TRBV19; clone size: .; CDR3 DNA: TGTGCCAGTAGTATAGGAGCAGGACTAGGTACTGAAGCTTTCTTT; CDR3 protein: CASSIGAGLGTEAFF
J gene: TRBJ2-1; D gene: TRBD2; CDR3 length: 15; V gene: TRBV6-5; clone size: .; CDR3 DNA: TGTGCCAGCAGTTTGCTAGCGGGGGACGGGAATGAGCAGTTCTTC; CDR3 protein: CASSLLAGDGNEQFF
J gene: TRBJ2-7; D gene: .; CDR3 length: 14; V gene: TRBV7-2; clone size: .; CDR3 DNA: TGTGCCAGCAGCTTAGTGGGGGCCGGGCCCGAGCAGTACTTC; CDR3 protein: CASSLVGAGPEQYF
J gene: TRBJ2-5; D gene: .; CDR3 length: 13; V gene: TRBV5-4; clone size: .; CDR3 DNA: TGTGCCAGCAGCTTGGGAGTGCAAGAGACCCAGTACTTC; CDR3 protein: CASSLGVQETQYF
J gene: TRBJ2-3; D gene: .; CDR3 length: 13; V gene: TRBV7-8; clone size: .; CDR3 DNA: TGTGCCAGCAGCTACAGGGGGGGAAATACGCAGTATTTT; CDR3 protein: CASSYRGGNTQYF
J gene: TRBJ2-3; D gene: .; CDR3 length: 16; V gene: TRBV29-1; clone size: .; CDR3 DNA: TGCAGCGTTGAAGAGGGGGCGGGAGATTCGTCAGATACGCAGTATTTT; CDR3 protein: CSVEEGAGDSSDTQYF
J gene: TRBJ2-2; D gene: TRBD1; CDR3 length: 18; V gene: TRBV7-9; clone size: .; CDR3 DNA: TGTGCCAGCAGCTTTCTGGACAGGGGATTGTCTCTCCCCGGGGAGCTGTTTTTT; CDR3 protein: CASSFLDRGLSLPGELFF
J gene: TRBJ1-5; D gene: .; CDR3 length: 14; V gene: TRBV19; clone size: few; CDR3 DNA: TGTGCCAGTAGTCCTCAGGGTAACAATCAGCCCCAGCATTTT; CDR3 protein: CASSPQGNNQPQHF
J gene: TRBJ2-7; D gene: .; CDR3 length: 11; V gene: TRBV6-1; clone size: .; CDR3 DNA: TGTGCTTCGGAAGTAAGGGGCGAGCAGTACTTC; CDR3 protein: CASEVRGEQYF